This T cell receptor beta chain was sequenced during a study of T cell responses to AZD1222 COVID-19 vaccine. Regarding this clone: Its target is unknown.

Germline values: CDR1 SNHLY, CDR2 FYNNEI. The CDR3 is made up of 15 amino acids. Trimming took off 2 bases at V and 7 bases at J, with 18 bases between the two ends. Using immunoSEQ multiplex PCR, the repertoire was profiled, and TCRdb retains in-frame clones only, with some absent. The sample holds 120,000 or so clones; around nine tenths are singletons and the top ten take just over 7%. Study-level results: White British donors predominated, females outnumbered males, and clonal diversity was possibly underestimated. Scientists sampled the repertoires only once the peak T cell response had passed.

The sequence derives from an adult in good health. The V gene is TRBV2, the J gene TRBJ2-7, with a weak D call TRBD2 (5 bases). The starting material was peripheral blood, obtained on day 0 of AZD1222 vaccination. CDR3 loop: CASSERGNHAPEQYF. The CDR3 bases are TGTGCCAGCAGTGAAAGAGGGAATCACGCCCCGGAGCAGTACTTC. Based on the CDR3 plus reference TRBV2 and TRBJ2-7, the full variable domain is EPEVTQTPSHQVTQMGQEVILRCVPISNHLYFYWYRQILGQKVEFLVSFYNNEISEKSEIFDDQFSVERPDGSNFTLKIRSTKLEDSAMYFCASSERGNHAPEQYFGPGTRLTVT.